This is a list of T cell receptor beta chains from one sample in a study of T cell repertoires in cytomegalovirus infection. Each CDR3 protein gets one entry after TCRdb re-called the reads with MiXCR. Seen here are about 890,000 distinct CDR3 sequences, 25% to 40% observed once, and the top ten hold 13%. No antigen has been identified for these receptors. The source material was cultured CD8+ T cells from PBMCs, sampled from culture after CMV antigen stimulation. The receptor source for this set is a human donor in good health (CMV status not recorded). Some clones in this sample may be carry-over from other donors' samples. Each CDR3 is given with its conserved first and last residue. For some rows the clone size is stated as once, few or many, or as a class when expanded; others skip it.

V	size	J	CDR3
TRBV6-6	once	TRBJ2-7	CASSYINPTGLDEQYF
TRBV20-1	.	TRBJ2-7	CSAITDYTYEQYF
TRBV6-1	few	TRBJ1-4	CASLATGRVNEKLFF
TRBV7-7	few	TRBJ2-1	CASSLSSAGGKSEQFF
TRBV7-2	many	TRBJ1-6	CASSLGRGGRDYNSPLHF
TRBV7-9	few	TRBJ2-5	CASSSPQDKMEETQYF
TRBV7-7	.	TRBJ2-2	CASSPIRNHLTNTGELFF
TRBV27	.	TRBJ1-1	CASSLPSPEGEASF
TRBV7-6	many	TRBJ2-1	CASRANNEQFF
TRBV6-5	.	TRBJ2-2	CASRGLGGTQNTGELFF
TRBV11-1	few	TRBJ2-3	CASSLGIGTRRTDTQYF
TRBV2	.	TRBJ2-1	CASNSNNEQFF
TRBV7-2	many	TRBJ2-5	CASSLVTSGGQETQYF
TRBV7-8	many	TRBJ2-2	CASSLGETLTGELFF
TRBV11-2	many	TRBJ2-2	CASSLFLTGTNTGELFF
TRBV10-1	few	TRBJ2-2	CASSETGDTGELFF
TRBV15	.	TRBJ1-1	CATSRDLGVATEAFF
TRBV5-4	.	TRBJ2-1	CASSFGSGRSYNEQFF
TRBV12-3/TRBV12-4	.	TRBJ1-1	CASSLLDFTEAFF
TRBV6-1	few	TRBJ2-1	CASSRYTYSYNEQFF
TRBV7-8	.	TRBJ2-3	CASSLTFRIDGGATQYF
TRBV4-1	.	TRBJ1-1	CANSQGEGTEAFF
TRBV6-8	.	TRBJ1-1	CASRPLQRRNTEAFF
TRBV28	.	TRBJ1-5	CASSLFTASNQPQHF
TRBV5-4	few	TRBJ1-4	CASSLEGGDEKLFF
TRBV7-6	few	TRBJ2-1	CASSWRVDNEQFF
TRBV27	few	TRBJ1-1	CASRYGQGADTEAFF
TRBV12-3/TRBV12-4	.	TRBJ2-5	CASSLTAGEMETQYF
TRBV6-1	.	TRBJ2-7	CASTSEPGTSGGPQYF